The sequence of this T cell receptor (beta chain) was determined in a study of radiotherapy plus CTLA-4 blockade in lung cancer. Method: immunoSEQ multiplex PCR; TCRdb's copy keeps in-frame clones and lacks some. The table includes approximately 12,000 clones, approximately 79% detected once. The CDR3 is made up of 14 amino acids. The V gene lost 2 bases and the J gene lost 4 bases, with 9 bases spanning the gap. From germline, CDR1 is SGHNT and CDR2 YYREEE (reference sequence). The material sequenced was peripheral blood, taken from a patient treated with radiotherapy plus ipilimumab. This clonotype was obtained from a human donor with non-small cell lung cancer that progressed on radiotherapy plus ipilimumab. This sequence joins TRBV5-4 and TRBJ2-2; possibly TRBD1 for D (6 bases). CDR3 region: CASSFTGSTGELFF. CDR3 coding DNA: TGTGCCAGCAGCTTCACAGGGAGCACCGGGGAGCTGTTTTTT.